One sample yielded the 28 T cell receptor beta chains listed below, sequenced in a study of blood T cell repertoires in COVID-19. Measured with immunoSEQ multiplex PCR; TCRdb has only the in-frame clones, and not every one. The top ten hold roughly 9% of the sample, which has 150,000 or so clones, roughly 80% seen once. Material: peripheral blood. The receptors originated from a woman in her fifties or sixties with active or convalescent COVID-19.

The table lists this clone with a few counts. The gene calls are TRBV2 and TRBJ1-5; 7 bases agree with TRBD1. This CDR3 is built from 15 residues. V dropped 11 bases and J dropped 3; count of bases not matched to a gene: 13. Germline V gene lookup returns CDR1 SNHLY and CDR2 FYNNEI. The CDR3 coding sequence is TGTGCCGCTCGGTATCCAGGACAGGCCAATCAGCCCCAGCATTTT. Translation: CAARYPGQANQPQHF.

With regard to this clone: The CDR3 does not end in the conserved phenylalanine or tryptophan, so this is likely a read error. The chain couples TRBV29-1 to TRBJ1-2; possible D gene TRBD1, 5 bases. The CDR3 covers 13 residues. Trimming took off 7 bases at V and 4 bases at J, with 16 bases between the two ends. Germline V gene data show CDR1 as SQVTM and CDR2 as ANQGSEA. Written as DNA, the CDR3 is TGCAGCGCCTTACTCGGACACTCCTATGGCTACACCTCC. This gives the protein CSALLGHSYGYTS.

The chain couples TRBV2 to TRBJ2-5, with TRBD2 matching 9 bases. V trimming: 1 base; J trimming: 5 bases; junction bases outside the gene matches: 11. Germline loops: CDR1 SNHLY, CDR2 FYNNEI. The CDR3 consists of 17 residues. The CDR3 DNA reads TGTGCCAGCAGTGAAGGATCTATAGCGGGAGAAATGGAGACCCAGTACTTC. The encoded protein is CASSEGSIAGEMETQYF.

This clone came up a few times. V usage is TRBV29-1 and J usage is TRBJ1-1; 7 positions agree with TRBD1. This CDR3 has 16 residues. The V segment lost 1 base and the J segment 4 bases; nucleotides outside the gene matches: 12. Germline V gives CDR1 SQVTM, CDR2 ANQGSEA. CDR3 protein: CSVEGLGSGGGTEAFF. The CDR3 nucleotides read TGCAGCGTTGAAGGTTTGGGGTCAGGGGGTGGCACTGAAGCTTTCTTT.

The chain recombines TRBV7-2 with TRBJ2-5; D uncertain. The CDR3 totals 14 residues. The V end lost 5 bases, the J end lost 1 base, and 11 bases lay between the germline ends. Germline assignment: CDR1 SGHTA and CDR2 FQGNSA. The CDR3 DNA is TGTGCCAGCAGCCTCCAGCGTACCCAAGAGACCCAGTACTTC. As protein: CASSLQRTQETQYF.

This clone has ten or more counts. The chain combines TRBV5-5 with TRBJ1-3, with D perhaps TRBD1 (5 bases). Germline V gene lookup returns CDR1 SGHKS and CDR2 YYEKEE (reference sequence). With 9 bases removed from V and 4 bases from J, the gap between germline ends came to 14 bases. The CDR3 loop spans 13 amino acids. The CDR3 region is CATRPAGGNTIYF. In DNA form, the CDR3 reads TGTGCCACCCGCCCCGCAGGGGGAAACACCATATATTTT. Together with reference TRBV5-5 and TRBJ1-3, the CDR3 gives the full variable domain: DAGVTQSPTHLIKTRGQQVTLRCSPISGHKSVSWYQQVLGQGPQFIFQYYEKEERGRGNFPDRFSARQFPNYSSELNVNALLLGDSALYLCATRPAGGNTIYFGEGSWLTVV.

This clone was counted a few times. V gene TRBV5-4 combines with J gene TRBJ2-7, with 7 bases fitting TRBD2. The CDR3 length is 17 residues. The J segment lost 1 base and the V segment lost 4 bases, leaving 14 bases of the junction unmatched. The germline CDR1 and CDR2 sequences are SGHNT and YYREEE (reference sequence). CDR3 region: CASSPNPLGGKSYEQYF. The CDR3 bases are TGTGCCAGCAGCCCGAATCCTCTGGGGGGGAAATCCTACGAGCAGTACTTC.

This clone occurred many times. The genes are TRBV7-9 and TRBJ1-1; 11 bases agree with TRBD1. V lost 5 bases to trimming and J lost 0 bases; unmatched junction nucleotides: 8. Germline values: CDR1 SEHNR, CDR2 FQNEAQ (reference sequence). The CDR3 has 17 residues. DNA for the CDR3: TGTGCCAGCAGCCCAGGGGACAGGGGGTATATGAACACTGAAGCTTTCTTT. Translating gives CASSPGDRGYMNTEAFF.

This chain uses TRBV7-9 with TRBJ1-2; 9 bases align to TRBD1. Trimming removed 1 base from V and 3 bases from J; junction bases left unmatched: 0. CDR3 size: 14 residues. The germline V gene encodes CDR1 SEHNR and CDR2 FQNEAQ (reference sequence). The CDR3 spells CASSLGQGDYGYTF. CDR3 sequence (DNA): TGTGCCAGCAGCTTAGGACAGGGGGACTATGGCTACACCTTC.

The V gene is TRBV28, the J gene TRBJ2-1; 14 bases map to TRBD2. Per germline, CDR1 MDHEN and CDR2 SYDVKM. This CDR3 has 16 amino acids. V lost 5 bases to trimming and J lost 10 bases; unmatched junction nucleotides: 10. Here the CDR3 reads CASSPSGTSGSREQFF. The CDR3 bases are TGTGCCAGCAGTCCTTCCGGGACTAGCGGGAGCCGGGAGCAGTTCTTC.

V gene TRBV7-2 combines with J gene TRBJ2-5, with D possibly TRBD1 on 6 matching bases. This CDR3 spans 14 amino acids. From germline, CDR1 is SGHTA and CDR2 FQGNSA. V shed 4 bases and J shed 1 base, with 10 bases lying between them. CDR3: CASSSTRGQETQYF. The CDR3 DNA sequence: TGTGCCAGCAGCTCTACCAGGGGCCAAGAGACCCAGTACTTC.

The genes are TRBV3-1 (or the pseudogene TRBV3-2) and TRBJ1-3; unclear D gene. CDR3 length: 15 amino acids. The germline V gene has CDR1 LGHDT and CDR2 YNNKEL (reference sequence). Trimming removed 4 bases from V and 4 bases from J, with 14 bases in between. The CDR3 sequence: CASSPQTGAGNTIYF. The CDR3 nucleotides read TGTGCCAGCAGCCCGCAGACGGGTGCAGGAAACACCATATATTTT.

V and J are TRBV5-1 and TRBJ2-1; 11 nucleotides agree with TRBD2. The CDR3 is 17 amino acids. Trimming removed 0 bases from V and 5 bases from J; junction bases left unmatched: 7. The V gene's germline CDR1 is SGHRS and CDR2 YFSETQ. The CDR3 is CASSLARSGRAHNEQFF. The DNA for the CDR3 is TGCGCCAGCAGCTTGGCCCGTAGCGGGAGGGCCCACAATGAGCAGTTCTTC.

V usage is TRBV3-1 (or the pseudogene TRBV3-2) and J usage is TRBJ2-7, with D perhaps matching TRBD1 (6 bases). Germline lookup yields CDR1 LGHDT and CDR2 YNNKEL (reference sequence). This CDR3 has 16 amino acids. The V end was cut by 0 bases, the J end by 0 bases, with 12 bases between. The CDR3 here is CASSQDRAGASYEQYF. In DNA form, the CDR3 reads TGTGCCAGCAGCCAAGATCGGGCAGGGGCCTCCTACGAGCAGTACTTC.

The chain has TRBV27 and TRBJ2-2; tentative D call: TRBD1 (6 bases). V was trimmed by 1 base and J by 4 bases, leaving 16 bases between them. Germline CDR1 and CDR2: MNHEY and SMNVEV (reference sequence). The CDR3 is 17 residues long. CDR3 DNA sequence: TGTGCCAGCAGTTTATTAGGCGCGGACAGCTTCACCGGGGAGCTGTTTTTT. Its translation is CASSLLGADSFTGELFF.

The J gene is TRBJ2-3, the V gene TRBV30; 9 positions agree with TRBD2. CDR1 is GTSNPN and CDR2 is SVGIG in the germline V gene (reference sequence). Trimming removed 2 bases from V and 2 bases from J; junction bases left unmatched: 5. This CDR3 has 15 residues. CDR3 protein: CAWSPLAGLTDTQYF. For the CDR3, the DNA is TGTGCCTGGAGTCCACTAGCGGGTCTCACAGATACGCAGTATTTT.

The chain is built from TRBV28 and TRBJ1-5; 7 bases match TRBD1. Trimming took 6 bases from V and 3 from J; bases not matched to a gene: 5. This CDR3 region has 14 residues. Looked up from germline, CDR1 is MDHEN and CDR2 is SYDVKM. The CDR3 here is CASSIQGHNQPQHF. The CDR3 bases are TGTGCCAGCAGCATACAGGGGCACAATCAGCCCCAGCATTTT. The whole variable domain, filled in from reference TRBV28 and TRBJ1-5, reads DVKVTQSSRYLVKRTGEKVFLECVQDMDHENMFWYRQDPGLGLRLIYFSYDVKMKEKGDIPEGYSVSREKKERFSLILESASTNQTSMYLCASSIQGHNQPQHFGDGTRLSIL.

CDR3 protein: CASTSGQGAYNEQFF. The CDR3 nucleotides are TGTGCCAGCACCTCTGGACAGGGGGCTTACAATGAGCAGTTCTTC. The rearrangement joins TRBV6-5 to TRBJ2-1, with 11 bases fitting TRBD1. Germline-derived CDR1 and CDR2 are MNHEY and SVGAGI. The CDR3 has 15 residues. J was trimmed by 4 bases and V by 7 bases; bases with no gene match: 6.

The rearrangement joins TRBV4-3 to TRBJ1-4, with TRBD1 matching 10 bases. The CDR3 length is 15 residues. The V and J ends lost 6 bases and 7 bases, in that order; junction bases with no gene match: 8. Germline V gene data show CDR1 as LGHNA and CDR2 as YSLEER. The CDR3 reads CASSLQTGGSEKLFF. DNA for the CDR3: TGCGCCAGCAGTTTACAGACAGGGGGCTCTGAAAAACTGTTTTTT.

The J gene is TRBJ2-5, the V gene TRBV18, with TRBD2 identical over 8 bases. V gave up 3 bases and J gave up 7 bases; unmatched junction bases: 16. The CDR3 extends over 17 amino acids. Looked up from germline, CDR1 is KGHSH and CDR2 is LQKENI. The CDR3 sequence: CASSPPARLAFGGTQYF. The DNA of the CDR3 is TGTGCCAGCTCACCCCCTGCCCGACTAGCGTTCGGGGGGACCCAGTACTTC.

The CDR3, as DNA: TGTGCCAGCCGGACAGACTCTAACTATGGCTACACCTTC. Its translation: CASRTDSNYGYTF. The chain combines TRBV28 with TRBJ1-2, with TRBD1 as a possible D gene (6 bases). CDR3 length: 13 amino acids. Trimming cost V 8 bases and J 0 bases, with 10 bases left between them. The germline gives CDR1 MDHEN, CDR2 SYDVKM.

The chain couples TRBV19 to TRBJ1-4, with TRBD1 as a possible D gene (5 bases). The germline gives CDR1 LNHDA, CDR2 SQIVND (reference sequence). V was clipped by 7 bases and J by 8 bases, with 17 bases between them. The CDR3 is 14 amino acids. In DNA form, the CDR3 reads TGTGCCAGTACCCCGGGGGGGGAAGAAGAAAAACTGTTTTTT. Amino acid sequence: CASTPGGEEEKLFF.

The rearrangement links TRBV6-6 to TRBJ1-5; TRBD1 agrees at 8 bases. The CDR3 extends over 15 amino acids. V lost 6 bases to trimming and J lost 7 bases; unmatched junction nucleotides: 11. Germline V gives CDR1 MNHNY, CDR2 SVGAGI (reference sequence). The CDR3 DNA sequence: TGTGCCAGCAGCCTGGGAGGACAGGGACTCCAGCCCCAGCATTTT. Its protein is CASSLGGQGLQPQHF.

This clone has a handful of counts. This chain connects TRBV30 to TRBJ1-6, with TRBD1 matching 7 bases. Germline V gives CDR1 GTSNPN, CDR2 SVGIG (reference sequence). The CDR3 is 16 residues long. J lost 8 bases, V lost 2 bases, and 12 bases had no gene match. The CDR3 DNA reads TGTGCCTGGAGTACGGGGACAGTACTGACCCATTCACCCCTCCACTTT. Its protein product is CAWSTGTVLTHSPLHF.

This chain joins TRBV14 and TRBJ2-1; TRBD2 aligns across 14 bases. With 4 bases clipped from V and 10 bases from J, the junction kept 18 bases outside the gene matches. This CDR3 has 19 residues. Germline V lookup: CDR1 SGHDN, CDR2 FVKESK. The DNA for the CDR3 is TGTGCCAGCAGCCCACTCCGGGGACTAGCGGGAGCGCTCATGGGAGAGCAGTTCTTC. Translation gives CASSPLRGLAGALMGEQFF.

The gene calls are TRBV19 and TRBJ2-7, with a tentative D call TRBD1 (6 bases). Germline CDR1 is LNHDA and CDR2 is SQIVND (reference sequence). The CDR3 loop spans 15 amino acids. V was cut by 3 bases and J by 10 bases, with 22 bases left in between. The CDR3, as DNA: TGTGCCAGTAGTATGTGGGACACCACCCCGGGGAAACAGTACTTC. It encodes CASSMWDTTPGKQYF.

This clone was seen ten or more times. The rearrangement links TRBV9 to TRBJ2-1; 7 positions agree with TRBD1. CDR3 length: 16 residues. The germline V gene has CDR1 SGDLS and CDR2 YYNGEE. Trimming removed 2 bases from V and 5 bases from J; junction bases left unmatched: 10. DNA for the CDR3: TGTGCCAGCAGCGTCTCCACAGGGGTTGACGACAATGAGCAGTTCTTC. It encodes CASSVSTGVDDNEQFF.

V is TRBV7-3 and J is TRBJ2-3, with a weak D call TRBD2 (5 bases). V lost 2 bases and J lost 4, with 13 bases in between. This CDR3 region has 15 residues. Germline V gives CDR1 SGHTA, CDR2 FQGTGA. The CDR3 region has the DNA TGTGCCAGCAGCTTAGAGGGCCGGGGAGCAGATACGCAGTATTTT. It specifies CASSLEGRGADTQYF.